This T cell receptor beta chain was sequenced for a study of T cell responses to AZD1222 COVID-19 vaccine. Study-wide results and limits: The study found vaccine-associated CD4 TCRs spanning spike, dominant at 160-218 and 743-854. Repertoire sampling was restricted to post-peak T cell response timepoints. Reports say nearly half of spike-specific TCRs go after unmutated variant regions.

Generated by immunoSEQ multiplex PCR, the TCRdb table keeps only in-frame clones and is missing some. The sample holds 100,000 to 140,000 clones; over 80% are singletons and the top ten take 8.5% to 10%. A word on this clone: Antigen specificity is unknown.

The germline gives CDR1 SGHVS, CDR2 FNYEAQ. The CDR3 is 14 residues long. The V gene lost 1 base and the J gene lost 1 base, with 6 bases spanning the gap. The sample here was peripheral blood, taken 28 days after the second AZD1222 dose. The rearrangement links TRBV7-6 to TRBJ2-3; D is unclear. This TCR was recovered from an adult who received the AZD1222 COVID-19 vaccine. CDR3 residues: CASSLGLRTDTQYF. The DNA for the CDR3 is TGTGCCAGCAGCTTAGGGCTCCGCACAGATACGCAGTATTTT. The entire variable domain, with the rest obtained from reference TRBV7-6 and TRBJ2-3, is as follows: GAGVSQSPRYKVTKRGQDVALRCDPISGHVSLYWYRQALGQGPEFLTYFNYEAQQDKSGLPNDRFSAERPEGSISTLTIQRTEQRDSAMYRCASSLGLRTDTQYFGPGTRLTVL.